The 32 T cell receptor beta chains below come from one sample, sequenced in a study of identical twins. Each CDR3 protein gets one entry after TCRdb re-called the 5' RACE reads with MiXCR. The data contain nearly 900,000 distinct CDR3 sequences, around an eighth of them singletons. The sample was also linked to a second study, of yellow fever vaccine responses in identical twins.

Sequences were obtained from PBMCs. Receptors originate from a woman under 30 in good health.

This rearrangement joins TRBV9 to TRBJ2-1; perhaps TRBD1 as D (5 bases). This CDR3 region has 15 residues. V lost 2 bases, J lost 3 bases, and 12 bases lay in between. Looked up from germline, CDR1 is SGDLS and CDR2 is YYNGEE. The CDR3 loop is CASSVSGMDYNEQFF. CDR3 nucleotide sequence: TGTGCCAGCAGCGTTTCAGGGATGGACTACAATGAGCAGTTCTTC.

This clonotype has a count of ten or more. V and J are TRBV7-2 and TRBJ1-2, with TRBD1 identical over 10 bases. The CDR3 runs 15 residues. The J segment lost 7 bases and the V segment lost 3 bases, leaving 8 bases of the junction unmatched. In germline, CDR1 is SGHTA, CDR2 FQGNSA. The CDR3 DNA follows: TGTGCCAGCAGCTTCTCGACAGGGGGCACTTCTGGCTACACCTTC. It codes for CASSFSTGGTSGYTF.

On this clonotype itself: The junction differs from germline at one of its ends, possibly a read error. The V and J genes are TRBV7-9 and TRBJ2-1; tentative D call: TRBD2 (5 bases). The CDR3 runs to 13 residues. The V gene's germline CDR1 is SEHNR and CDR2 FQNEAQ (reference sequence). CDR3 sequence: CASRLDEGREQFF. The CDR3 bases are TGTGCCAGCAGGTTAGACGAGGGTCGGGAGCAGTTCTTC.

This clonotype appeared many times. This chain joins TRBV29-1 and TRBJ2-1, with D perhaps TRBD1 (5 bases). Germline CDR1 and CDR2: SQVTM and ANQGSEA. The V end lost 4 bases, the J end lost 10 bases, and 17 bases lay between the germline ends. The length of the CDR3 is 13 residues. CDR3 loop: CSVGSSQGWEQFF. CDR3 nucleotide sequence: TGCAGCGTTGGGTCCTCTCAGGGATGGGAGCAGTTCTTC.

V is TRBV3-1 and J is TRBJ1-5, with TRBD1 matching 8 bases. The CDR3 loop spans 17 amino acids. CDR1 is LGHDT and CDR2 is YNNKEL in the germline V gene (reference sequence). J lost 6 bases, V lost 4 bases, and 14 bases had no gene match. The CDR3 DNA reads as TGTGCCAGCAGCCGCGCAGAGCCAGGGGGCGTCGCTCAGCCCCAGCATTTT. Protein sequence: CASSRAEPGGVAQPQHF.

The CDR3 bases are TGTGCCAGCAGTCACCGGAGGGGGGAACAGCCCCAGCATTTT. It codes for CASSHRRGEQPQHF. V usage is TRBV6-5 and J usage is TRBJ1-5, with D maybe TRBD1 (6 bases). V was clipped by 5 bases and J by 7 bases, with 15 bases between them. The CDR3 extends over 14 amino acids. CDR1 and CDR2 from the germline V gene are MNHEY and SVGAGI.

This clonotype was counted between two and nine times. The V gene is TRBV5-1, the J gene TRBJ1-2; TRBD1 might be the D (6 bases). Between the trimmed V and J ends, which lost 0 bases and 3 bases, there was a span of 15 bases. The CDR3 is made up of 16 amino acids. Germline assignment: CDR1 SGHRS and CDR2 YFSETQ. Here the CDR3 reads CASSLVSPGVDYGYTF. CDR3 sequence (DNA): TGCGCCAGCAGCTTGGTTTCTCCAGGGGTTGACTATGGCTACACCTTC.

This clonotype was detected a few times. This chain links TRBV12-3 or TRBV12-4 with TRBJ1-2; no reliable D call. Trimming removed 4 bases at V and 3 bases at J, with 12 bases between. The CDR3 covers 14 residues. In nucleotides, the CDR3 is TGTGCCAGCAGTTCCAAGGCCCGACACTATGGCTACACCTTC. The encoded protein is CASSSKARHYGYTF.

The chain combines TRBV6-5 with TRBJ2-5, with D perhaps matching TRBD1 (5 bases). Trimming removed 2 bases at V and 2 bases at J, with 9 bases between. There are 14 residues in the CDR3. Germline assignment: CDR1 MNHEY and CDR2 SVGAGI. This CDR3 is CASSYVQGQETQYF. As DNA, the CDR3 is TGTGCCAGCAGTTACGTTCAGGGACAAGAGACCCAGTACTTC.

This chain uses TRBV3-1 with TRBJ2-3; D is tentatively TRBD1 or TRBD2 (5 bases each). The CDR3 spans 14 residues. CDR1 is LGHDT, CDR2 YNNKEL, per germline (reference sequence). The V end was cut by 4 bases, the J end by 6 bases, with 14 bases between. Here the CDR3 DNA reads TGTGCCAGCAGCCGGGGACCAACCGGGGATACGCAGTATTTT. It encodes CASSRGPTGDTQYF.

There are a few counts of this clonotype. This rearrangement joins TRBV29-1 to TRBJ1-1; 8 nucleotides agree with TRBD1. Germline V gene lookup returns CDR1 SQVTM and CDR2 ANQGSEA. The CDR3 length is 12 residues. J lost 5 bases, V lost 5 bases, and 4 bases had no gene match. CDR3 residues: CSVTTGVTEAFF. The DNA for the CDR3 is TGCAGCGTTACGACAGGGGTGACTGAAGCTTTCTTT.

This clonotype has at least ten counts. J is TRBJ2-1 and V is TRBV9; either TRBD1 or TRBD2 may fit D (5 bases each). Trimming took 0 bases from V and 7 from J, leaving 17 bases between them. The CDR3 extends over 16 amino acids. The V gene's germline CDR1 is SGDLS and CDR2 YYNGEE. The CDR3 coding sequence is TGTGCCAGCAGCGTAGAAGGGGACCCGTCTACAAATGAGCAGTTCTTC. As protein: CASSVEGDPSTNEQFF. Variable domain in full (rest from reference TRBV9 and TRBJ2-1): DSGVTQTPKHLITATGQRVTLRCSPRSGDLSVYWYQQSLDQGLQFLIQYYNGEERAKGNILERFSAQQFPDLHSELNLSSLELGDSALYFCASSVEGDPSTNEQFFGPGTRLTVL.

As regards this clonotype: A read error may produce the germline difference seen at one junction end. The gene calls are TRBV5-1 and TRBJ2-1; D remains ambiguous. The CDR3 runs to 14 residues. Germline loops: CDR1 SGHRS, CDR2 YFSETQ. The CDR3: CASSLASPTGFGVF. The CDR3 nucleotides are TGCGCCAGCAGCTTGGCATCGCCAACCGGGTTCGGCGTCTTC.

The chain carries TRBV3-1 and TRBJ2-5; 8 bases are a match to TRBD2. Germline V gene data show CDR1 as LGHDT and CDR2 as YNNKEL (reference sequence). J was trimmed by 2 bases and V by 1 base; bases with no gene match: 3. This CDR3 spans 15 amino acids. The CDR3 protein is CASSQAGTSQETQYF. The CDR3 coding sequence is TGTGCCAGCAGCCAAGCCGGGACTAGTCAAGAGACCCAGTACTTC.

The rearrangement uses TRBV7-3 and TRBJ2-1, with 11 bases identical to TRBD2. Trimming removed 5 bases from V and 8 bases from J; junction bases left unmatched: 8. The CDR3 loop spans 15 amino acids. Germline V gene lookup returns CDR1 SGHTA and CDR2 FQGTGA. The CDR3 DNA reads as TGTGCCAGCAGCCCACTAGCGGGAGAGGGGGATGAGCAGTTCTTC. The encoded protein is CASSPLAGEGDEQFF.

This clonotype was seen repeatedly, ten times or more. V and J are TRBV6-1 and TRBJ1-1; 7 bases match TRBD1. Germline CDR1 reads MNHNS; CDR2 reads SASEGT. With V trimmed by 5 bases and J by 7 bases, 7 bases remained unmatched. The CDR3 loop spans 13 amino acids. DNA for the CDR3: TGTGCCAGCAGTACAGGGGAGGGCTATGAAGCTTTCTTT. This gives the protein CASSTGEGYEAFF.

The chain recombines TRBV19 with TRBJ1-2; TRBD1 matches at 10 bases. Germline assignment: CDR1 LNHDA and CDR2 SQIVND (reference sequence). The CDR3 totals 13 residues. The V segment lost 6 bases and the J segment 5 bases; nucleotides outside the gene matches: 3. CDR3 sequence reads: CASRTGGSYGYTF. CDR3 sequence (DNA): TGTGCCAGTAGGACAGGGGGCTCTTATGGCTACACCTTC.

This clonotype was picked up a small number of times. V and J are TRBV6-5 and TRBJ2-5; 12 bases match TRBD2. Germline CDR1 and CDR2: MNHEY and SVGAGI. The CDR3 is 15 amino acids. Germline trimming cut 2 bases from V and 9 bases from J; bases unmatched to any gene: 7. DNA of the CDR3: TGTGCCAGCAGTTACCGGACTAGCGGGGTCGGGGCCCAGTACTTC. Protein product: CASSYRTSGVGAQYF.

The J gene is TRBJ2-3, the V gene TRBV9; D call uncertain. The germline CDR1 and CDR2 sequences are SGDLS and YYNGEE. The CDR3 is 15 residues long. The V and J ends lost 0 bases and 10 bases respectively, with 18 bases between them. CDR3 nucleotides: TGTGCCAGCAGCGTAGACGGCGGATCTGCCTCTCCGCAGTATTTT. As protein: CASSVDGGSASPQYF.

This clonotype was observed a handful of times. The rearrangement uses TRBV12-3 or TRBV12-4 and TRBJ2-1, with no clear D. Trimming shortened V by 4 bases and J by 8 bases, and 6 bases separated the two germline ends. The CDR3 is 11 residues long. The DNA of the CDR3 is TGTGCCAGCAGTTCTTCCGATGAGCAGTTCTTC. This codes for CASSSSDEQFF.

The chain recombines TRBV4-1 with TRBJ2-1; the match to TRBD2 covers 11 bases. This CDR3 has 18 amino acids. Per germline, CDR1 MGHRA and CDR2 YSYEKL. V shed 4 bases, J shed 3 bases, and the junction held 11 bases outside the gene matches. The CDR3 sequence: CASSLLAGGPRVYNEQFF. CDR3 nucleotide sequence: TGCGCCAGCAGCCTCTTAGCGGGAGGGCCGAGGGTCTACAATGAGCAGTTCTTC.

This clonotype was seen a handful of times. The chain employs TRBV7-7 and TRBJ1-1; no reliable D call. Trimming took off 1 base at V and 4 bases at J, with 10 bases between the two ends. Germline values: CDR1 SSHAT, CDR2 FNYEAQ (reference sequence). The CDR3 has 14 amino acids. This CDR3 reads CASSLVSTGTEAFF. The DNA of the CDR3 is TGTGCCAGCAGCTTAGTCAGTACCGGCACTGAAGCTTTCTTT.

This clonotype has at least ten counts. The chain employs TRBV3-1 and TRBJ2-7; TRBD1 matches at 8 bases. The CDR3 spans 13 residues. The junction had 10 bases not matched to a gene; V was cut back by 3 bases and J by 12 bases. Germline lookup yields CDR1 LGHDT and CDR2 YNNKEL (reference sequence). CDR3 sequence: CASSHRTGPDLYV. The CDR3 region has the DNA TGTGCCAGCAGCCACCGGACAGGGCCAGATTTGTACGTC.

CDR3 sequence (DNA): TGTGCCAGCAGTTACAAGCCACCGGGACACACAAACAATGAGCAGTTCTTC. This codes for CASSYKPPGHTNNEQFF. The rearrangement joins TRBV6-5 to TRBJ2-1; D possibly corresponds to TRBD1 (6 bases). This CDR3 comprises 17 residues. Germline CDR1 and CDR2: MNHEY and SVGAGI. The germline V and J ends were trimmed by 2 bases and 5 bases, with 19 bases remaining between them.

The chain employs TRBV25-1 and TRBJ2-1; 7 bases match TRBD2. This CDR3 contains 13 residues. Germline CDR1 MGHDK, CDR2 SYGVNS. The V and J ends lost 6 bases and 12 bases, in that order; junction bases with no gene match: 11. CDR3 sequence (DNA): TGTGCCAGCAGCCCCACTGGGGGACTACGGCAGTTCTTC. Its protein is CASSPTGGLRQFF. The whole variable domain, filled in from reference TRBV25-1 and TRBJ2-1, reads EADIYQTPRYLVIGTGKKITLECSQTMGHDKMYWYQQDPGMELHLIHYSYGVNSTEKGDLSSESTVSRIRTEHFPLTLESARPSHTSQYLCASSPTGGLRQFFGPGTRLTVL.

The chain couples TRBV3-1 to TRBJ2-1; D is ambiguous. There are 14 residues in the CDR3. Trimming removed 0 bases from V and 5 bases from J, with 8 bases in between. The germline CDR1 and CDR2 sequences are LGHDT and YNNKEL (reference sequence). For the CDR3, the DNA is TGTGCCAGCAGCCAAGAGGGTAGTCACAATGAGCAGTTCTTC. Translating it yields CASSQEGSHNEQFF.

This clonotype appeared a few times. The chain has TRBV6-2 or TRBV6-3 and TRBJ2-7; possibly TRBD1 for D (6 bases). Trimming removed 7 bases from V and 1 base from J, with 17 bases in between. This CDR3 has 15 residues. Germline V lookup: CDR1 MNHEY, CDR2 SVGEGT. In DNA form, the CDR3 reads TGTGCCAGCAATCCGGACAGAGGATCTTCCTACGAGCAGTACGTC. It specifies CASNPDRGSSYEQYV.

This clonotype has only a few counts. The chain links TRBV9 to TRBJ2-6; D remains ambiguous. This CDR3 region has 15 residues. V was trimmed by 3 bases and J by 1 base, leaving 8 bases between them. Looked up from germline, CDR1 is SGDLS and CDR2 is YYNGEE. CDR3 nucleotide sequence: TGTGCCAGCAGCGCCCAGTATTCTGGGGCCAACGTCCTGACTTTC. Amino acid sequence: CASSAQYSGANVLTF. The full variable domain, completed using reference TRBV9 and TRBJ2-6, is DSGVTQTPKHLITATGQRVTLRCSPRSGDLSVYWYQQSLDQGLQFLIQYYNGEERAKGNILERFSAQQFPDLHSELNLSSLELGDSALYFCASSAQYSGANVLTFGAGSRLTVL.

Many counts were recorded for this clonotype. J is TRBJ1-2 and V is TRBV5-1; D may be TRBD1 (5 bases). CDR3 length: 14 amino acids. Per germline, CDR1 SGHRS and CDR2 YFSETQ. Trimming took 0 bases from V and 1 from J, leaving 7 bases between them. CDR3 nucleotides: TGCGCCAGCAGCTTGGGGGGGAGTAACTATGGCTACACCTTC. Translation: CASSLGGSNYGYTF. The entire variable domain, with the rest obtained from reference TRBV5-1 and TRBJ1-2, is as follows: KAGVTQTPRYLIKTRGQQVTLSCSPISGHRSVSWYQQTPGQGLQFLFEYFSETQRNKGNFPGRFSGRQFSNSRSEMNVSTLELGDSALYLCASSLGGSNYGYTFGSGTRLTVV.

This clonotype was seen only a few times. CDR3 amino acids: CASSSGAGEKLFF. CDR3 DNA sequence: TGTGCCAGCAGTTCAGGGGCTGGTGAAAAACTGTTTTTT. V usage is TRBV12-3 or TRBV12-4 and J usage is TRBJ1-4, with a weak D call TRBD1 (6 bases). Trimming removed 4 bases at V and 7 bases at J, with 10 bases between. This CDR3 spans 13 amino acids.

This clonotype was seen ten or more times. The chain joins TRBV10-2 to TRBJ2-3; 8 nucleotides align to TRBD2. V lost 1 base, J lost 7 bases, and 10 bases stayed unmatched. The germline V gene has CDR1 WSHSY and CDR2 SAAADI. The CDR3 consists of 16 residues. CDR3 bases: TGCGCCAGCAGTGAGTTTGGGGCGGGAGGAGGTAATACGCAGTATTTT. It yields the protein CASSEFGAGGGNTQYF.

V is TRBV20-1 and J is TRBJ2-7, with D hard to call. With 6 bases removed from V and 4 bases from J, the gap between germline ends came to 10 bases. The germline CDR1 and CDR2 sequences are DFQATT and SNEGSKA (reference sequence). The CDR3 has 11 residues. Here the CDR3 reads CSAFPAYEQYV. The DNA of the CDR3 is TGCAGTGCCTTTCCGGCATACGAGCAGTACGTC.